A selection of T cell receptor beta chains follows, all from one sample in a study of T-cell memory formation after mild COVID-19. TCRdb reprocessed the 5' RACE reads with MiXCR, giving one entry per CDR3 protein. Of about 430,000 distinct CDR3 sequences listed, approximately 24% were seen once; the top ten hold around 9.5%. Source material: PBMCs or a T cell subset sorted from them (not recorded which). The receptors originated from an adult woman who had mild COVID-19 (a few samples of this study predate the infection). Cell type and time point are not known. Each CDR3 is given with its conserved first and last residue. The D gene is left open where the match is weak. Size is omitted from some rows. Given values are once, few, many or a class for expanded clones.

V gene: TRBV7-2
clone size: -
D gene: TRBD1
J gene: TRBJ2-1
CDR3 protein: CAKDRGNEQFF
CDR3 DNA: TGTGCCAAGGACAGGGGGAATGAGCAGTTCTTC

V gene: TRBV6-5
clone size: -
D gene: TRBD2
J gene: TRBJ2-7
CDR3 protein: CASQRGGPYEQYF
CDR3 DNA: TGTGCCAGCCAACGGGGGGGCCCCTACGAGCAGTACTTC

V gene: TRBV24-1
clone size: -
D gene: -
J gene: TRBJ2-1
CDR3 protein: CATSDFPGSYNEQFF
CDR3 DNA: TGTGCCACCAGTGATTTTCCCGGCTCCTACAATGAGCAGTTCTTC

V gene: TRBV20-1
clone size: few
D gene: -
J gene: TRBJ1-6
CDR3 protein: CSARGAGDSPLHF
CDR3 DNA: TGCAGTGCTAGAGGGGCAGGGGATTCACCCCTCCACTTT

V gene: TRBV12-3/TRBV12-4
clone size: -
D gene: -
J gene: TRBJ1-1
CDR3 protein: CASSSPGEDTEAFF
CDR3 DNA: TGTGCCAGCAGTTCCCCGGGTGAGGACACTGAAGCTTTCTTT

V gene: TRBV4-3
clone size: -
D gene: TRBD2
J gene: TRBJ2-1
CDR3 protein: CASSQDASTSGRANEQFF
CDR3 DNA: TGCGCCAGCAGCCAAGATGCTTCGACTAGCGGGAGGGCCAATGAGCAGTTCTTC

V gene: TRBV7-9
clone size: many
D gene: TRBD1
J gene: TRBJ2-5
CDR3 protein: CASSTRGPETQYF
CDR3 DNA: TGTGCCAGCAGCACCAGGGGGCCAGAGACCCAGTACTTC

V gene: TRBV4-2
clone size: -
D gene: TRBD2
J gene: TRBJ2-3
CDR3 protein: CASSQDPSGINPSTDTQYF
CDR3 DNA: TGTGCCAGCAGCCAAGATCCTAGCGGGATAAACCCTAGCACAGATACGCAGTATTTT

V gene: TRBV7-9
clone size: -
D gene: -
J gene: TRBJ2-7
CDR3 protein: CASSPPRTYSYEQYF
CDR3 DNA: TGTGCCAGCAGCCCCCCCCGGACGTACTCCTACGAGCAGTACTTC

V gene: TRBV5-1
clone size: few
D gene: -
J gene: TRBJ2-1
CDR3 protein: CASAQGGGASYNEQFF
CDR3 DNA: TGCGCCAGCGCCCAGGGGGGTGGGGCCAGCTACAATGAGCAGTTCTTC

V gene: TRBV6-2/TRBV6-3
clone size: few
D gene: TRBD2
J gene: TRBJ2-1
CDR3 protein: CASSYQLAGEENEQFF
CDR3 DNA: TGTGCCAGCAGTTATCAACTAGCGGGAGAGGAGAATGAGCAGTTCTTC

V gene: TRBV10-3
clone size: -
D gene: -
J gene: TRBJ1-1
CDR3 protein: CATSNPTEAFF
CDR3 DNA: TGTGCCACCTCAAATCCCACTGAAGCTTTCTTT

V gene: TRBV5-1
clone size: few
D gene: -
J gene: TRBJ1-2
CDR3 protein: CASRPAQTLGYGYTF
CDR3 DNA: TGCGCCAGCAGACCCGCCCAGACTCTGGGATATGGCTACACCTTC

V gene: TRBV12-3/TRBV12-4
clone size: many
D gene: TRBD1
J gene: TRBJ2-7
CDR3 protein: CASSAGQGAYEQYF
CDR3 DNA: TGTGCCAGCAGTGCCGGACAGGGCGCCTACGAGCAGTACTTC

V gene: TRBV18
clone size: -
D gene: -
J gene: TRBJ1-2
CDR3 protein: CASSPSAGGGGYGYTF
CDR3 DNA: TGTGCCAGCTCACCATCCGCCGGTGGGGGCGGCTATGGCTACACCTTC

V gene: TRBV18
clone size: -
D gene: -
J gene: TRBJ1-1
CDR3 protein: CASSQNPGQFRTEAFF
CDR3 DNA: TGTGCCAGCTCACAAAACCCGGGGCAATTCCGCACTGAAGCTTTCTTT

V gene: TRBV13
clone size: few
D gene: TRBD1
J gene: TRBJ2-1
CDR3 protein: CASSSTRDRVLNEQFF
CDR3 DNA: TGTGCCAGCAGTTCAACGAGAGACAGGGTTCTGAATGAGCAGTTCTTC

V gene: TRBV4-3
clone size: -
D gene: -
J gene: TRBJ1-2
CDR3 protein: CASSHEAGNYGYTF
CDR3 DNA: TGCGCCAGCAGCCATGAAGCAGGAAACTATGGCTACACCTTC

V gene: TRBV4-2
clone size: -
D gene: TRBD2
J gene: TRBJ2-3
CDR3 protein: CASSHSRAGGEDTQYF
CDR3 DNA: TGTGCCAGCAGCCATTCTCGAGCGGGAGGTGAAGATACGCAGTATTTT

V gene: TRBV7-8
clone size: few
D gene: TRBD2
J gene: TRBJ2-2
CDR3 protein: CASSLGRGLAGNTGELFF
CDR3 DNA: TGTGCCAGCAGCTTAGGGCGTGGACTAGCGGGGAACACCGGGGAGCTGTTTTTT

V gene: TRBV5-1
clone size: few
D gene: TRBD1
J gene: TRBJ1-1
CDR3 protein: CASSPTGRMNTEAFF
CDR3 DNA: TGCGCCAGCAGCCCGACAGGGAGAATGAACACTGAAGCTTTCTTT

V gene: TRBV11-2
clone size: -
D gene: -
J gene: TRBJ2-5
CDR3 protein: CASSLSRGQETQYF
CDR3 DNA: TGTGCCAGCAGCTTATCCAGAGGACAAGAGACCCAGTACTTC

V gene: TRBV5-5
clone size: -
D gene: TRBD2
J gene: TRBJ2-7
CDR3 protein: CASSLAAGVTYEQYF
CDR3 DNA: TGTGCCAGCAGCTTGGCCGCGGGGGTTACCTACGAGCAGTACTTC

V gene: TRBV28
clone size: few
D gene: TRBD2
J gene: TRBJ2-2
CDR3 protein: CASGQAGVPTGELFF
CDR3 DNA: TGTGCCAGCGGCCAAGCGGGAGTGCCCACCGGGGAGCTGTTTTTT

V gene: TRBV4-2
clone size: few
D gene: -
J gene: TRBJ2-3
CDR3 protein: CASGWDGRSTDTQYF
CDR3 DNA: TGTGCCAGCGGGTGGGACGGGAGAAGCACAGATACGCAGTATTTT

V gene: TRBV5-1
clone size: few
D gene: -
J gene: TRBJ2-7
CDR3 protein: CASSLGSRSGLTSTEQYF
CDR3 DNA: TGCGCCAGCAGCTTGGGTTCGCGCTCCGGGCTCACCTCCACTGAGCAGTACTTC

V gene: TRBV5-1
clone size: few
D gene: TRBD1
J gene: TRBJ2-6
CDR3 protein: CASSYTSGGASGANVLTF
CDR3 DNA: TGCGCCAGCAGCTACACTTCAGGGGGCGCGTCAGGGGCCAACGTCCTGACTTTC

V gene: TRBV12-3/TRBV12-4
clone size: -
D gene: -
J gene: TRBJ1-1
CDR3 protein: CASTVGGKAFF
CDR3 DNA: TGTGCCAGCACCGTTGGAGGGAAAGCTTTCTTT

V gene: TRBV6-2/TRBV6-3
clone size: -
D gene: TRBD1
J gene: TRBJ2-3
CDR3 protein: CASSWTARDRGVELQDTQYF
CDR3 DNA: TGTGCCAGCAGTTGGACCGCCCGGGACAGGGGTGTCGAACTACAGGATACGCAGTATTTT

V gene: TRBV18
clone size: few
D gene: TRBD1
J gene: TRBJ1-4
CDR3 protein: CASQGTGNEKLFF
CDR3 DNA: TGTGCCAGCCAGGGGACAGGAAATGAAAAACTGTTTTTT

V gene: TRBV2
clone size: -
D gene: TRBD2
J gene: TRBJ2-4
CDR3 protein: CASSEISGGAKNIQYF
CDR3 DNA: TGTGCCAGCAGTGAGATTAGCGGGGGAGCCAAAAACATTCAGTACTTC

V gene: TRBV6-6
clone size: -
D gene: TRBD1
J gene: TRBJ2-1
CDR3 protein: CASSPQGAHPYPYNEQFF
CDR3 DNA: TGTGCCAGCAGCCCACAGGGGGCGCATCCATATCCATACAATGAGCAGTTCTTC

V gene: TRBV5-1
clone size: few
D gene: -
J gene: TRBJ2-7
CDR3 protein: CASSEGTYEQYF
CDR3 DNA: TGCGCCAGCAGCGAGGGGACCTACGAGCAGTACTTC

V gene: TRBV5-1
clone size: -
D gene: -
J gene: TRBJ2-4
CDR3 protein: CASSLGGWDIQYF
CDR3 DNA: TGCGCCAGCAGCTTAGGGGGTTGGGACATTCAGTACTTC

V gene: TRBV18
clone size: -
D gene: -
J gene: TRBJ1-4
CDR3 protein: CASRRLSTNDKLFF
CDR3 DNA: TGTGCCAGCCGCCGGCTATCAACTAATGATAAACTGTTTTTT

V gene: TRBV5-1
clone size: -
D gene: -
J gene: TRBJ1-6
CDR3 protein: CASSLRTDYNSPLHF
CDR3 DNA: TGCGCCAGCAGCTTACGGACTGATTATAATTCACCCCTCCACTTT

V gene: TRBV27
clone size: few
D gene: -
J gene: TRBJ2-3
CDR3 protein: CASSPPGIGAQYF
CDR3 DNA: TGTGCCAGCAGTCCCCCGGGGATAGGGGCGCAGTATTTT

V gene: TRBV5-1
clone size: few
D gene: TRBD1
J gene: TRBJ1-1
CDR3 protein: CASSPGQGVDGNTEAFF
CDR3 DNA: TGCGCCAGCAGCCCCGGACAGGGCGTGGATGGGAACACTGAAGCTTTCTTT

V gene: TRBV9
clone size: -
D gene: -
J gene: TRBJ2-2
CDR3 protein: CASSVVGVPGELFF
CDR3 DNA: TGTGCCAGCAGCGTCGTAGGAGTCCCCGGGGAGCTGTTTTTT

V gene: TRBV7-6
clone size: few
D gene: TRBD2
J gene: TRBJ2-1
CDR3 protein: CASSLGSGGTLGEQFF
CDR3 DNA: TGTGCCAGCAGCTTAGGAAGCGGGGGGACCCTTGGGGAGCAGTTCTTC

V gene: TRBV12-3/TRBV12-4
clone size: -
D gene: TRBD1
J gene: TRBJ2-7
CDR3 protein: CASSYPRTGLIYEQYF
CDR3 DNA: TGTGCCAGCAGTTACCCGAGGACAGGGCTGATTTACGAGCAGTACTTC

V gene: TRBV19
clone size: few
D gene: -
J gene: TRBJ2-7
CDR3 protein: CASNRDRNSYEQYF
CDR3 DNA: TGTGCCAGTAATAGGGATCGGAACTCCTACGAGCAGTACTTC

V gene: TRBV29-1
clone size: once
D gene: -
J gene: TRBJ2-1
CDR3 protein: CSVGDQYRVEFYNEQFF
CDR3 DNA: TGCAGCGTTGGGGATCAGTATCGAGTGGAATTCTACAATGAGCAGTTCTTC

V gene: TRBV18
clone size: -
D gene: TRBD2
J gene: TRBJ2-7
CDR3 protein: CASSAGGLAGGSYEQYF
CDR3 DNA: TGTGCCAGCTCAGCAGGGGGACTAGCGGGAGGGTCCTACGAGCAGTACTTC

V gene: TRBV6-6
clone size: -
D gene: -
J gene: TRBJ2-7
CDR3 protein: CASSSTGRGTYEQYF
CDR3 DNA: TGTGCCAGCAGCTCAACAGGGCGGGGAACCTACGAGCAGTACTTC

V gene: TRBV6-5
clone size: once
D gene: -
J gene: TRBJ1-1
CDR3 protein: CASSYSTGGSGAFF
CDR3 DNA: TGTGCCAGCAGTTACTCGACCGGGGGCAGCGGAGCTTTCTTT

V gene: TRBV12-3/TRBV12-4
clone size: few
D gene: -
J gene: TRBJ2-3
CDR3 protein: CASSRLVSTDTQYF
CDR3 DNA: TGTGCCAGCAGTCGACTAGTCAGCACAGATACGCAGTATTTT

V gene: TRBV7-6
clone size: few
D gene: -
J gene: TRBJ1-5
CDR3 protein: CASSPAPSEPQHF
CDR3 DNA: TGTGCCAGCAGCCCCGCCCCGAGTGAGCCCCAGCATTTT

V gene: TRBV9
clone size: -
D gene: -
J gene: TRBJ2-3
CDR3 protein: CASSQSGGSGATDTQYF
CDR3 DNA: TGTGCCAGCAGCCAAAGCGGTGGTAGCGGAGCCACAGATACGCAGTATTTT